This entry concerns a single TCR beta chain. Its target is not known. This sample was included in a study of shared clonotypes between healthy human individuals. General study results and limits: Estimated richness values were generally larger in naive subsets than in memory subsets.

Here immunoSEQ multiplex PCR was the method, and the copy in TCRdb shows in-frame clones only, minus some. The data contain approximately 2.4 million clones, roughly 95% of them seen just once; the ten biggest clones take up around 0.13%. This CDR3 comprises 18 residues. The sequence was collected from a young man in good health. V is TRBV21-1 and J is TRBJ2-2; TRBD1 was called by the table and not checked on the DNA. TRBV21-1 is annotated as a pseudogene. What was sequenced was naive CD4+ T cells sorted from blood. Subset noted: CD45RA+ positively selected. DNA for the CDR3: TGTGCCAGCAGCTCCGGCTCCCTCGACAGGGGGCATGGCGGGGAGCTGTTTTTT. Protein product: CASSSGSLDRGHGGELFF.